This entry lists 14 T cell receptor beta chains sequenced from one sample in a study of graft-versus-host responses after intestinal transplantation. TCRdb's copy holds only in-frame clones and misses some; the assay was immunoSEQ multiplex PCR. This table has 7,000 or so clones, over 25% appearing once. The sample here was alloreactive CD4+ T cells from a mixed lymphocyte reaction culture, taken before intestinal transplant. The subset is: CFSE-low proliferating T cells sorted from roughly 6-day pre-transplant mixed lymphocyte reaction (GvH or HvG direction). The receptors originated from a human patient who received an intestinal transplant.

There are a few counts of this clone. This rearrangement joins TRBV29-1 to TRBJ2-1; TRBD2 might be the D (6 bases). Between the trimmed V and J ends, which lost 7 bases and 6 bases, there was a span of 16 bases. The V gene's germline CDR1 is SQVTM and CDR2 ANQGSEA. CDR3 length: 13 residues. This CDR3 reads CSERLVRSNEQFF. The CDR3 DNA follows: TGCAGCGAACGACTAGTTCGAAGCAATGAGCAGTTCTTC.

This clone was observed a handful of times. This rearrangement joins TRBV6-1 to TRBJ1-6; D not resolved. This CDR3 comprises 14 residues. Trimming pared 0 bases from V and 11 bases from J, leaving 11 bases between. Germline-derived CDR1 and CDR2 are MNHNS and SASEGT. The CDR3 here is CASSEAARAAPLHF. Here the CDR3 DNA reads TGTGCCAGCAGTGAAGCGGCTCGTGCCGCACCCCTCCACTTT.

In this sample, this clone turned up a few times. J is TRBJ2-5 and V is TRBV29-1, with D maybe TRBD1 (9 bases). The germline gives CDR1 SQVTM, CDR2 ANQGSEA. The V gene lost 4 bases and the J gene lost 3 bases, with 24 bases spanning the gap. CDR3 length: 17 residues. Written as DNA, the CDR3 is TGCAGCGTTGGGGGACAGGGTGCTAGCGGGTCCAAAGAGACCCAGTACTTC. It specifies CSVGGQGASGSKETQYF.

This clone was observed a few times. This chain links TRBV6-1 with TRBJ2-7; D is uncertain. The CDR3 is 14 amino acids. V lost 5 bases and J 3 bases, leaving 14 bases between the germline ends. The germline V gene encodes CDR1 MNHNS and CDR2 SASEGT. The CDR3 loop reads CASSYRTRFYEQYF. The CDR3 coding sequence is TGTGCCAGCAGTTATAGAACCCGATTCTACGAGCAGTACTTC.

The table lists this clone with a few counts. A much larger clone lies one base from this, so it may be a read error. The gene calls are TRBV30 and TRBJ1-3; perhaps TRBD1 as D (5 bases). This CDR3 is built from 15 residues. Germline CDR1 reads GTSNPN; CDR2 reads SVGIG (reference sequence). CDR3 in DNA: TGTGCCTGGACGGCAGGGTACTTCTCTGTAAACACCATATATTTT. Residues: CAWTAGYFSVNTIYF. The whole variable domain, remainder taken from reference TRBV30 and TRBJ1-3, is SQTIHQWPATLVQPVGSPLSLECTVEGTSNPNLYWYRQAAGRGLQLLFYSVGIGQISSEVPQNLSASRPQDRQFILSSKKLLLSDSGFYLCAWTAGYFSVNTIYFGEGSWLTVV.

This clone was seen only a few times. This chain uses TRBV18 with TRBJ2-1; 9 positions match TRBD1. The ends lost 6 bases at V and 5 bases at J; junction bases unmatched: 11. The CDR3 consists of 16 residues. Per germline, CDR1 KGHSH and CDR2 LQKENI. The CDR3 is CASSHPGTGIDNEQFF. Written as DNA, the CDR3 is TGTGCCAGCTCTCACCCCGGGACAGGGATAGACAATGAGCAGTTCTTC.

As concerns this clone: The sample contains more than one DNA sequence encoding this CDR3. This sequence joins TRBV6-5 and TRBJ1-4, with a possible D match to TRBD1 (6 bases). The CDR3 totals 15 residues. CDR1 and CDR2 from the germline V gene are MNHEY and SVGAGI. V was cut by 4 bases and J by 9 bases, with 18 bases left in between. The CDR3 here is CASSFFRGRGQKLFF. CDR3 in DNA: TGTGCCAGCAGTTTCTTCCGGGGGCGGGGGCAAAAACTGTTTTTT.

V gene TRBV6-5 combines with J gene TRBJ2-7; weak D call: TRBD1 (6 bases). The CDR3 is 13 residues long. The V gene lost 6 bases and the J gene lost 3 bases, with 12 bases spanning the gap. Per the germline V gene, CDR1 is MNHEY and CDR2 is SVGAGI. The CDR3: CASRQGSHYEQYF. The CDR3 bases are TGTGCCAGCAGGCAGGGGAGCCACTACGAGCAGTACTTC.

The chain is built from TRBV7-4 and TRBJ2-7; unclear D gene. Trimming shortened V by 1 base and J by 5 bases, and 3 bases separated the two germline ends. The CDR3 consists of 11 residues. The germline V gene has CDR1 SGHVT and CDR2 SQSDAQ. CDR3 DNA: TGTGCCAGCAGCTTAGTCCACGAGCAGTACTTC. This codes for CASSLVHEQYF.

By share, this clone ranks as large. CDR3 nucleotides: TGTGCCAGCAGAACTACTAACGAGCAGTACTTC. Its protein is CASRTTNEQYF. The chain couples TRBV21-1 to TRBJ2-7; the table calls TRBD2, which could not be checked here. TRBV21-1 is a documented pseudogene. The CDR3 is 11 amino acids.

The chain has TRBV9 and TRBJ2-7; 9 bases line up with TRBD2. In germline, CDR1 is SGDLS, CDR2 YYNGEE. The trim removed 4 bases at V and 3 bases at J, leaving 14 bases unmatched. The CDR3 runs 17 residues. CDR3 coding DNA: TGTGCCAGCAGCCCGAGGGCGGGCGCGGGAGGGGTCTACGAGCAGTACTTC. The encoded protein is CASSPRAGAGGVYEQYF.

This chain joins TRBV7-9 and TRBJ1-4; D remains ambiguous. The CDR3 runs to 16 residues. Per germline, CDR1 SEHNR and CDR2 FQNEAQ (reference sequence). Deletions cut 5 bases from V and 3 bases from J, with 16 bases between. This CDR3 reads CASSPYSGLANEKLFF. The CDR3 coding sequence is TGTGCCAGCAGCCCCTATAGTGGGTTGGCTAATGAAAAACTGTTTTTT.

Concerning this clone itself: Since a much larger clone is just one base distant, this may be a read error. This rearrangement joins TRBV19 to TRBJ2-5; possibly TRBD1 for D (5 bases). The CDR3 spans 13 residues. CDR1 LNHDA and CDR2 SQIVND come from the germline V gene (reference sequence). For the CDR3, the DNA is TGTGCCAGTAGTAAACAGGTCGGAGAGACCCAGCACTTC. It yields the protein CASSKQVGETQHF.

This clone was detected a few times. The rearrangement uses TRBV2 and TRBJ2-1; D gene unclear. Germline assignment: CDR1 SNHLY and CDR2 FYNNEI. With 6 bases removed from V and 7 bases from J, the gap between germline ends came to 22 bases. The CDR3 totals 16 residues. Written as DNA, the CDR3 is TGTGCCAGCAGCCCACCTAAGGGTCTCGTGAGAAATGAGCAGTTCTTC. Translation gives CASSPPKGLVRNEQFF.